The rows below give T cell receptor beta chains drawn from one sample of a study of shared clonotypes between healthy human individuals. Measured with immunoSEQ multiplex PCR; TCRdb has only the in-frame clones, and not every one. The sample shows under 2,500,000 clones, under 97% of them seen only once. Sequencing used naive CD4+ T cells sorted from blood. These receptors were obtained from a man in his late teens or twenties in good health. The conserved cysteine and the conserved F or W are not part of the CDR3 here. Where a row states a size, it is once, few, many or the class of an expanded clone; other rows omit it.

V | length | size | CDR3
TRBV4-3 | 14 | NA | ASSQETGFPPDTQY
TRBV7-2 | 13 | NA | ASSGGLAGEDTQY
TRBV29-1 | 12 | NA | SVEGGTHTDTQY
TRBV5-1 | 13 | NA | ASSPRTATNEKLF
TRBV6-1 | 11 | NA | ASNSLSNQPQH
TRBV18 | 12 | NA | ASSLGSLVNIQY
TRBV7-2 | 12 | once | ASSLGREAYEQY
TRBV6-5 | 13 | NA | ASSSLRGVGETQY
TRBV6-5 | 11 | NA | ASGGGVGSPLH
TRBV5-1 | 13 | NA | ASSSGQSSSYEQY
TRBV6-1 | 7 | once | ANGAGYT